A selection of T cell receptor beta chains follows, all from one sample in a study of blood T cells in healthy people across ages. TCRdb itself ran the 5' RACE reads through MiXCR, one entry per CDR3 protein. The table has about 1.4 million distinct CDR3 sequences, 55% to 75% seen once. Sequenced material: blood. Every receptor here comes from a man aged 18 to 29 in good health. The CDR3 runs from the conserved cysteine through the conserved F or W. A D gene is named only where the DNA matches it firmly. Some rows mark clone size as missing; the rest say once, few, many or name a class of expanded clone.

j_call	d_call	v_call	clone_size	cdr3_aa	cdr3_nt
TRBJ1-1	-	TRBV4-1	-	CASSQKVENTEAFF	TGCGCCAGCAGCCAAAAGGTTGAGAACACTGAAGCTTTCTTT
TRBJ1-2	-	TRBV20-1	-	CSASPPNGADGYTF	TGCAGTGCTAGCCCACCTAACGGCGCCGATGGCTACACCTTC
TRBJ2-1	TRBD2	TRBV7-9	-	CASRAGGPHNEQFF	TGTGCCAGCAGGGCGGGAGGGCCCCACAATGAGCAGTTCTTC
TRBJ2-7	-	TRBV29-1	few	CSADMRVGLTYEQYF	TGCAGCGCGGACATGAGAGTGGGACTTACCTACGAGCAGTACTTC
TRBJ1-5	-	TRBV20-1	-	CSARSAVGQPQHF	TGCAGTGCTAGGTCTGCGGTCGGTCAGCCCCAGCATTTT
TRBJ1-4	TRBD1	TRBV28	-	CASRDRSSEKLFF	TGCGCCAGCCGGGACAGGAGCAGTGAAAAACTGTTTTTT
TRBJ2-3	-	TRBV27	once	CASSGSEYGTDTQYF	TGTGCCAGCAGTGGCAGTGAATATGGGACAGATACGCAGTATTTT
TRBJ2-7	TRBD2	TRBV6-1	-	CASSRLAGDYYEQYF	TGTGCCAGCAGTCGTCTAGCGGGAGATTACTACGAGCAGTACTTC
TRBJ2-1	TRBD2	TRBV7-6	-	CASSQAGAGGRGYEQFF	TGTGCCAGCAGCCAAGCCGGAGCGGGGGGGAGGGGATATGAGCAGTTCTTC
TRBJ1-1	-	TRBV9	-	CASSVASLAGNTEAFF	TGTGCCAGCAGCGTAGCTAGTCTGGCAGGGAACACTGAAGCTTTCTTT
TRBJ2-7	TRBD2	TRBV4-1	-	CASSQGSPGTSGIYEQYF	TGCGCCAGCAGCCAAGGGAGTCCCGGGACTAGCGGGATCTACGAGCAGTACTTC
TRBJ2-3	TRBD1	TRBV5-1	few	CASSLQPQGGTDTQYF	TGCGCCAGCAGCTTGCAACCCCAGGGGGGCACAGATACGCAGTATTTT
TRBJ1-1	-	TRBV29-1	few	CSVEEGRGWTEAFF	TGCAGCGTTGAAGAAGGGCGCGGGTGGACTGAAGCTTTCTTT